This T cell receptor (beta chain) was observed in a study of T cell responses to AZD1222 COVID-19 vaccine. Study background: Second-dose intervals near 4 or 12 weeks were combined. The study, taken as a whole, reports: No repertoire was sampled before or during the peak T cell response, only after it. The span of vaccine-associated CD4 TCRs extended across spike, with dominance at 160-218 and 743-854.

Remarks on this clone: The antigen remains unidentified.

V gave up 6 bases and J gave up 3 bases; unmatched junction bases: 6. The CDR3 is 15 amino acids. CDR1 is MNHEY, CDR2 SVGAGI, per germline. The data were produced by immunoSEQ multiplex PCR, yet TCRdb's version contains in-frame clones alone and is incomplete. The sample holds over 150,000 clones, 88% seen once. The sample was peripheral blood, taken on day 0 of AZD1222 vaccination. V usage is TRBV6-5 and J usage is TRBJ2-2; TRBD1 matches 8 bases. The sequence was obtained from an adult in good health. The CDR3 sequence: CASRPDRGHTGELFF. CDR3 DNA sequence: TGTGCCAGCAGACCAGACAGGGGACACACCGGGGAGCTGTTTTTT.